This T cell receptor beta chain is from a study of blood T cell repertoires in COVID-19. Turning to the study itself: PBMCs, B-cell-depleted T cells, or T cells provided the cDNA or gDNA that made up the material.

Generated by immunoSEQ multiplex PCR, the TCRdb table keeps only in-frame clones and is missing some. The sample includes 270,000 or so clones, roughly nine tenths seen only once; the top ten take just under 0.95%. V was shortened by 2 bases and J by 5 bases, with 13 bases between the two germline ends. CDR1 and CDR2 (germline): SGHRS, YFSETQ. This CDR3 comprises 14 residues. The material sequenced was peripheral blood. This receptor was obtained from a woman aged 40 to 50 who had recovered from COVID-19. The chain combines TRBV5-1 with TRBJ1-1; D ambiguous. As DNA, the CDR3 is TGCGCCAGCAGCTTCGCACAGAGAGGGACTGAAGCTTTCTTT. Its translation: CASSFAQRGTEAFF.